Below, 3 T cell receptor beta chains from the same sample are listed, as sequenced in a study of control samples from healthy donors and cancer patients. Profiled with immunoSEQ multiplex PCR; TCRdb holds only in-frame clones, not every one. Altogether roughly 170,000 clones are present, around 90% being singletons, with the ten largest covering around 5%. The sample was blood. All receptors derive from a woman in her twenties or thirties in good health.

In its sample, this clone was seen once. V usage is TRBV3-1 (or the pseudogene TRBV3-2) and J usage is TRBJ1-2; D unclear. The CDR3 is 14 residues long. In germline, CDR1 is LGHDT, CDR2 YNNKEL (reference sequence). V lost 5 bases and J lost 6, with 16 bases in between. The CDR3 DNA follows: TGTGCCAGCAGCTCTTTATCGGGAGCGGATGGCTACACCTTC. Translating gives CASSSLSGADGYTF.

The rearrangement joins TRBV6-2 or TRBV6-3 to TRBJ2-1, with D perhaps TRBD1 (6 bases). This CDR3 has 13 amino acids. The V gene's germline CDR1 is MNHEY and CDR2 SVGEGT. V was shortened by 4 bases and J by 5 bases, with 9 bases between the two germline ends. CDR3: CASSLDSNNEQFF. Here the CDR3 DNA reads TGTGCCAGCAGTTTGGACAGTAACAATGAGCAGTTCTTC.

This CDR3 is CASSPGRGSTDTQYF. CDR3 DNA sequence: TGTGCCAGCAGCCCTGGCAGGGGATCCACAGATACGCAGTATTTT. The chain combines TRBV5-4 with TRBJ2-3, with TRBD1 as a possible D gene (6 bases). The CDR3 is 15 residues long. CDR1 SGHNT and CDR2 YYREEE come from the germline V gene (reference sequence). V gave up 4 bases and J gave up 2 bases, with 14 bases separating them.